This TCR beta chain was profiled in a study of T cell changes during pregnancy in multiple sclerosis. The method was immunoSEQ multiplex PCR; TCRdb's version includes in-frame clones alone and lacks a portion of them. Counted here are 65,000 to 90,000 clones, more than 90% occurring once; the ten biggest clones make up 1.5% to 2.5%. The CDR3 is made up of 16 amino acids. CDR1 is LNHDA, CDR2 SQIVND, per germline (reference sequence). The V gene lost 6 bases and the J gene lost 6 bases, with 21 bases spanning the gap. Specimen: peripheral blood, collected in the second trimester of pregnancy. The chain has TRBV19 and TRBJ1-5, with D hard to call. This receptor was obtained from a female donor with multiple sclerosis, enrolled in a pregnancy study. The chain's CDR3 is CASSDGASWGGQPQHF. CDR3 in DNA: TGTGCCAGTAGCGATGGAGCCAGTTGGGGAGGTCAGCCCCAGCATTTT.